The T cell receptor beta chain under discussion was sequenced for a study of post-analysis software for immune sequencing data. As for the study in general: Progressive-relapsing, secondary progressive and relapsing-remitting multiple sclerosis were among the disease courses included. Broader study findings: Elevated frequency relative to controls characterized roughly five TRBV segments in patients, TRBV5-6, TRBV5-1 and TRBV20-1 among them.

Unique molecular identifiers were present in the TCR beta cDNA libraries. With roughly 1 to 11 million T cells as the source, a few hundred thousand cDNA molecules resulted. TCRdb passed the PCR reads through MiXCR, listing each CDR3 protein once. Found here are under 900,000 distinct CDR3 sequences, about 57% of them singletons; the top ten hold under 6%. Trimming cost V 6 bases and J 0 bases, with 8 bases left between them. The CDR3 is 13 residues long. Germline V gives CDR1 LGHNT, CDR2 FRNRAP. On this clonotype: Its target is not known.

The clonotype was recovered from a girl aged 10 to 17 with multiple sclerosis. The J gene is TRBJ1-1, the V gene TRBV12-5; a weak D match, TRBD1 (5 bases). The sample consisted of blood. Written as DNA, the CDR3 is TGTGCTAGTGGGCCGACAGTGAACACTGAAGCTTTCTTT. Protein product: CASGPTVNTEAFF.